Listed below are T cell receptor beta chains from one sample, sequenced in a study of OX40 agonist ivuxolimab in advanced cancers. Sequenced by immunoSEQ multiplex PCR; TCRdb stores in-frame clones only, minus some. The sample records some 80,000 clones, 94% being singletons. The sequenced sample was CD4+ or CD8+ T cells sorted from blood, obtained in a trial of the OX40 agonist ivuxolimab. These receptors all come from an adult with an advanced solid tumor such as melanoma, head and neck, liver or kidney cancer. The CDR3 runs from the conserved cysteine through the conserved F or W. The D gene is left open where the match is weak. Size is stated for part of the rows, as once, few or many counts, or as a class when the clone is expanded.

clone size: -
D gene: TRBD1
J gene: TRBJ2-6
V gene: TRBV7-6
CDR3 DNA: TGTGCCAGCAGCAGGCGGACAGGGGGCGTATCGGCTGGGGCCAACGTCCTGACTTTC
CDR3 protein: CASSRRTGGVSAGANVLTF

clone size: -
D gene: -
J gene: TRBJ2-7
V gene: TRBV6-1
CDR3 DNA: TGTGCCAGCAGTGGGCTACTTGGCGAGCAGTACTTC
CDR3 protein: CASSGLLGEQYF

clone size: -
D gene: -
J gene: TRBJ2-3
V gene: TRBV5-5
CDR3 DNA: TGTGCCAGCAGCTCGGGCTGGGGCTATAGCACAGATACGCAGTATTTT
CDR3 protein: CASSSGWGYSTDTQYF

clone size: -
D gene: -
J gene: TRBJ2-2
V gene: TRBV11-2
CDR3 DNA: TGTGCCAGCAGCCCGCCAGGGGAGCTGTTTTTT
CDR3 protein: CASSPPGELFF

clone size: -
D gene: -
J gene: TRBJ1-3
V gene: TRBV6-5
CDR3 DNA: TGTGCCAGCAGTTACCAGGGAGGCATATATTTT
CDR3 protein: CASSYQGGIYF

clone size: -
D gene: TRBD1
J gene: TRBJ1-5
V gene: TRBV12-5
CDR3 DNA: TGTGCTAGTGGCGGTTCTCCGGGACAGGGTTTAGGCAATCAGCCCCAGCATTTT
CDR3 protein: CASGGSPGQGLGNQPQHF

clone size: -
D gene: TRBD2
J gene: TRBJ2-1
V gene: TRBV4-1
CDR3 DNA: TGCGCCAGCAGCCAAGCTGACGGGAGGATAGATGAGCAGTTCTTC
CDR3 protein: CASSQADGRIDEQFF

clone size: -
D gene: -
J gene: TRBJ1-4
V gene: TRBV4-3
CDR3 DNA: TGCGCCAGCAGCCATCCGATCGCAGGCAGCGCTAATGAAAAACTGTTTTTT
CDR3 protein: CASSHPIAGSANEKLFF

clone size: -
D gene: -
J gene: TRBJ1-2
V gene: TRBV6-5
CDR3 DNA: TGTGCCAGCAGTTACTCGATCAGTCCTAACTATGGCTACACCTTC
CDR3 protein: CASSYSISPNYGYTF

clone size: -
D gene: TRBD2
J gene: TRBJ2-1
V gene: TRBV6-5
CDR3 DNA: TGTGCCAGCGGACCGGGACTAGCGACCTACAATGAGCAGTTCTTC
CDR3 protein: CASGPGLATYNEQFF

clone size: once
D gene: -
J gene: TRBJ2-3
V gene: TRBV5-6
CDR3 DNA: TGTGCCAGCAGCCCACCTCCTAGCGAGGGGACAGATACGCAGTATTTT
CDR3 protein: CASSPPPSEGTDTQYF

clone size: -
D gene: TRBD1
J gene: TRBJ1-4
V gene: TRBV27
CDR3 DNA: TGTGCCAGCAGTTCCCCAGGACAGGAACTGTTTTTT
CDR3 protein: CASSSPGQELFF

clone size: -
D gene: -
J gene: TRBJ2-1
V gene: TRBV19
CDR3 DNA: TGTGCCAGTAGTAGTGGCCCTGGGAATGAGCAGTTCTTC
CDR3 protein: CASSSGPGNEQFF

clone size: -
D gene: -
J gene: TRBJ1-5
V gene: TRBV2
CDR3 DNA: TGTGCCAGCAGTGAAGGCAGGCCCCAGGGCAATCAGCCCCAGCATTTT
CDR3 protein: CASSEGRPQGNQPQHF

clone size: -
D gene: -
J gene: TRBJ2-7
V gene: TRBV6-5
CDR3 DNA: TGTGCCAGCAGTTACGAGCATTACGAGCAGTACTTC
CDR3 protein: CASSYEHYEQYF

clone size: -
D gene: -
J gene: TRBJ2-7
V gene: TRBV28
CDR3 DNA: TGTGCCAGCAGCCGAGGGACACACAATGGGGAGCAGTACTTC
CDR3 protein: CASSRGTHNGEQYF

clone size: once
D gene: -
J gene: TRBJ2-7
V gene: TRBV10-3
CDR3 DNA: TGTGCCATCAGTGGGGGATATGAGACAGGCGTTAGCTCCTACGAGCAGTACTTC
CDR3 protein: CAISGGYETGVSSYEQYF

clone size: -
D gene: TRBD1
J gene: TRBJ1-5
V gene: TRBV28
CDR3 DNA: TGTGCCAGCAGCCCCGGACAGGGGCGGTATCAGCCCCAGCATTTT
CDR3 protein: CASSPGQGRYQPQHF

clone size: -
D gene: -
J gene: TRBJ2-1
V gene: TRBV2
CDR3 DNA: TGTGCCAGCAGAGAAAATCTAAGTGGAGATGAGCAGTTCTTC
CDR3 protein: CASRENLSGDEQFF

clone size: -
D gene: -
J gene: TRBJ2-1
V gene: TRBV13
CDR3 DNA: TGTGCCAGCAGCTTAGGAAACAATGAGCAGTTCTTC
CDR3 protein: CASSLGNNEQFF

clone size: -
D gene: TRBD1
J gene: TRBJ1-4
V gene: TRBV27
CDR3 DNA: TGTGCCAGCAGGGACAGGGGTTGGGAAAAACTGTTTTTT
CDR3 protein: CASRDRGWEKLFF

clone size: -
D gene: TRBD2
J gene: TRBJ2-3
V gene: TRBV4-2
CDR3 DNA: TGTGCCAGCAGCCAGAGGGCGGGAGAAGGAACGCAGTATTTT
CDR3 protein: CASSQRAGEGTQYF

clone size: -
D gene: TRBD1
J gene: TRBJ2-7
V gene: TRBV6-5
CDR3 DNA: TGTGCCAGCAACCACTACCCGGGACAGGCCTACGAGCAGTACTTC
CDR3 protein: CASNHYPGQAYEQYF

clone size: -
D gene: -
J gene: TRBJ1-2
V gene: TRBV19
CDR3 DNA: TGTGCCAGTAGTATTGGCGAGCAGTACGATTCCTATGGCTACACCTTC
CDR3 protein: CASSIGEQYDSYGYTF

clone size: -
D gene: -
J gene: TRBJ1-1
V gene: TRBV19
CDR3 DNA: TGTGCCAGTAGTCTTGGGACGGGCATGAACACTGAAGCTTTCTTT
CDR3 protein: CASSLGTGMNTEAFF

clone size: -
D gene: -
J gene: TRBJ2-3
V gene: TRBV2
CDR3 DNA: TGTGCCAGCAGTCCATCCGGGACTAGCACAGATACGCAGTATTTT
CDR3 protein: CASSPSGTSTDTQYF

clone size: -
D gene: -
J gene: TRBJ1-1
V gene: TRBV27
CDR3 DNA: TGTGCCAGCAGTCAAGGGACAACCGAAGCTTTCTTT
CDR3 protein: CASSQGTTEAFF

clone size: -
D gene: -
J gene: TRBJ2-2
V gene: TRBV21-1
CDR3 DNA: TGTGCCAGCAGCACCTGGGGGGATAGGACCGGGGAGCTGTTTTTT
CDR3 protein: CASSTWGDRTGELFF

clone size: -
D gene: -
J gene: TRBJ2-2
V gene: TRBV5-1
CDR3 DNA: TGCGCCAGCAGCTCACATGGGAACACCGGGGAGCTGTTTTTT
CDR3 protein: CASSSHGNTGELFF

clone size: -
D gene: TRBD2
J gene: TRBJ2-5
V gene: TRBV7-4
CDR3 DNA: TGTGCCAGCAGCTTAGAGTTGCTAGCGGGGACTCAAGAGACCCAGTACTTC
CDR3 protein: CASSLELLAGTQETQYF

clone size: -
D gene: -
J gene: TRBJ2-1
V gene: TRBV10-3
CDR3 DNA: TGTGCCATCAGTAGGGGGCGCGGGGATAGCTCCTACAATGAGCAGTTCTTC
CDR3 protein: CAISRGRGDSSYNEQFF

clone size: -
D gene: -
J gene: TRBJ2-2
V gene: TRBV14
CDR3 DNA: TGTGCCAGCAGCGAGGTGAACACCGGGGAGCTGTTTTTT
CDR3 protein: CASSEVNTGELFF